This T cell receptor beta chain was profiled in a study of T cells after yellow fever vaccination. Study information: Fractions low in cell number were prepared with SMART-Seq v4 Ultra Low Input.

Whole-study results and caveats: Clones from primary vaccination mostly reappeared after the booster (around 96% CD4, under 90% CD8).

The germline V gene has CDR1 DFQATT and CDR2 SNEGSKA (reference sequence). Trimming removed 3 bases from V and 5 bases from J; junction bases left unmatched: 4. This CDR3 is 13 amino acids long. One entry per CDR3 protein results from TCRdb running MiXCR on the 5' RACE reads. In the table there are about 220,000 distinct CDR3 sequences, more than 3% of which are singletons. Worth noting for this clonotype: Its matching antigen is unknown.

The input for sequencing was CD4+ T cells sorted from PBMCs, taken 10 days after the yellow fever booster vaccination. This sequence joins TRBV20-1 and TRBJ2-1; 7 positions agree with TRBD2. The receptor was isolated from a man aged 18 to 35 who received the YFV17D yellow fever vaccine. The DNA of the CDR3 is TGCAGTGCTAGGGGGGAGGGCGACAATGAGCAGTTCTTC. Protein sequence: CSARGEGDNEQFF.